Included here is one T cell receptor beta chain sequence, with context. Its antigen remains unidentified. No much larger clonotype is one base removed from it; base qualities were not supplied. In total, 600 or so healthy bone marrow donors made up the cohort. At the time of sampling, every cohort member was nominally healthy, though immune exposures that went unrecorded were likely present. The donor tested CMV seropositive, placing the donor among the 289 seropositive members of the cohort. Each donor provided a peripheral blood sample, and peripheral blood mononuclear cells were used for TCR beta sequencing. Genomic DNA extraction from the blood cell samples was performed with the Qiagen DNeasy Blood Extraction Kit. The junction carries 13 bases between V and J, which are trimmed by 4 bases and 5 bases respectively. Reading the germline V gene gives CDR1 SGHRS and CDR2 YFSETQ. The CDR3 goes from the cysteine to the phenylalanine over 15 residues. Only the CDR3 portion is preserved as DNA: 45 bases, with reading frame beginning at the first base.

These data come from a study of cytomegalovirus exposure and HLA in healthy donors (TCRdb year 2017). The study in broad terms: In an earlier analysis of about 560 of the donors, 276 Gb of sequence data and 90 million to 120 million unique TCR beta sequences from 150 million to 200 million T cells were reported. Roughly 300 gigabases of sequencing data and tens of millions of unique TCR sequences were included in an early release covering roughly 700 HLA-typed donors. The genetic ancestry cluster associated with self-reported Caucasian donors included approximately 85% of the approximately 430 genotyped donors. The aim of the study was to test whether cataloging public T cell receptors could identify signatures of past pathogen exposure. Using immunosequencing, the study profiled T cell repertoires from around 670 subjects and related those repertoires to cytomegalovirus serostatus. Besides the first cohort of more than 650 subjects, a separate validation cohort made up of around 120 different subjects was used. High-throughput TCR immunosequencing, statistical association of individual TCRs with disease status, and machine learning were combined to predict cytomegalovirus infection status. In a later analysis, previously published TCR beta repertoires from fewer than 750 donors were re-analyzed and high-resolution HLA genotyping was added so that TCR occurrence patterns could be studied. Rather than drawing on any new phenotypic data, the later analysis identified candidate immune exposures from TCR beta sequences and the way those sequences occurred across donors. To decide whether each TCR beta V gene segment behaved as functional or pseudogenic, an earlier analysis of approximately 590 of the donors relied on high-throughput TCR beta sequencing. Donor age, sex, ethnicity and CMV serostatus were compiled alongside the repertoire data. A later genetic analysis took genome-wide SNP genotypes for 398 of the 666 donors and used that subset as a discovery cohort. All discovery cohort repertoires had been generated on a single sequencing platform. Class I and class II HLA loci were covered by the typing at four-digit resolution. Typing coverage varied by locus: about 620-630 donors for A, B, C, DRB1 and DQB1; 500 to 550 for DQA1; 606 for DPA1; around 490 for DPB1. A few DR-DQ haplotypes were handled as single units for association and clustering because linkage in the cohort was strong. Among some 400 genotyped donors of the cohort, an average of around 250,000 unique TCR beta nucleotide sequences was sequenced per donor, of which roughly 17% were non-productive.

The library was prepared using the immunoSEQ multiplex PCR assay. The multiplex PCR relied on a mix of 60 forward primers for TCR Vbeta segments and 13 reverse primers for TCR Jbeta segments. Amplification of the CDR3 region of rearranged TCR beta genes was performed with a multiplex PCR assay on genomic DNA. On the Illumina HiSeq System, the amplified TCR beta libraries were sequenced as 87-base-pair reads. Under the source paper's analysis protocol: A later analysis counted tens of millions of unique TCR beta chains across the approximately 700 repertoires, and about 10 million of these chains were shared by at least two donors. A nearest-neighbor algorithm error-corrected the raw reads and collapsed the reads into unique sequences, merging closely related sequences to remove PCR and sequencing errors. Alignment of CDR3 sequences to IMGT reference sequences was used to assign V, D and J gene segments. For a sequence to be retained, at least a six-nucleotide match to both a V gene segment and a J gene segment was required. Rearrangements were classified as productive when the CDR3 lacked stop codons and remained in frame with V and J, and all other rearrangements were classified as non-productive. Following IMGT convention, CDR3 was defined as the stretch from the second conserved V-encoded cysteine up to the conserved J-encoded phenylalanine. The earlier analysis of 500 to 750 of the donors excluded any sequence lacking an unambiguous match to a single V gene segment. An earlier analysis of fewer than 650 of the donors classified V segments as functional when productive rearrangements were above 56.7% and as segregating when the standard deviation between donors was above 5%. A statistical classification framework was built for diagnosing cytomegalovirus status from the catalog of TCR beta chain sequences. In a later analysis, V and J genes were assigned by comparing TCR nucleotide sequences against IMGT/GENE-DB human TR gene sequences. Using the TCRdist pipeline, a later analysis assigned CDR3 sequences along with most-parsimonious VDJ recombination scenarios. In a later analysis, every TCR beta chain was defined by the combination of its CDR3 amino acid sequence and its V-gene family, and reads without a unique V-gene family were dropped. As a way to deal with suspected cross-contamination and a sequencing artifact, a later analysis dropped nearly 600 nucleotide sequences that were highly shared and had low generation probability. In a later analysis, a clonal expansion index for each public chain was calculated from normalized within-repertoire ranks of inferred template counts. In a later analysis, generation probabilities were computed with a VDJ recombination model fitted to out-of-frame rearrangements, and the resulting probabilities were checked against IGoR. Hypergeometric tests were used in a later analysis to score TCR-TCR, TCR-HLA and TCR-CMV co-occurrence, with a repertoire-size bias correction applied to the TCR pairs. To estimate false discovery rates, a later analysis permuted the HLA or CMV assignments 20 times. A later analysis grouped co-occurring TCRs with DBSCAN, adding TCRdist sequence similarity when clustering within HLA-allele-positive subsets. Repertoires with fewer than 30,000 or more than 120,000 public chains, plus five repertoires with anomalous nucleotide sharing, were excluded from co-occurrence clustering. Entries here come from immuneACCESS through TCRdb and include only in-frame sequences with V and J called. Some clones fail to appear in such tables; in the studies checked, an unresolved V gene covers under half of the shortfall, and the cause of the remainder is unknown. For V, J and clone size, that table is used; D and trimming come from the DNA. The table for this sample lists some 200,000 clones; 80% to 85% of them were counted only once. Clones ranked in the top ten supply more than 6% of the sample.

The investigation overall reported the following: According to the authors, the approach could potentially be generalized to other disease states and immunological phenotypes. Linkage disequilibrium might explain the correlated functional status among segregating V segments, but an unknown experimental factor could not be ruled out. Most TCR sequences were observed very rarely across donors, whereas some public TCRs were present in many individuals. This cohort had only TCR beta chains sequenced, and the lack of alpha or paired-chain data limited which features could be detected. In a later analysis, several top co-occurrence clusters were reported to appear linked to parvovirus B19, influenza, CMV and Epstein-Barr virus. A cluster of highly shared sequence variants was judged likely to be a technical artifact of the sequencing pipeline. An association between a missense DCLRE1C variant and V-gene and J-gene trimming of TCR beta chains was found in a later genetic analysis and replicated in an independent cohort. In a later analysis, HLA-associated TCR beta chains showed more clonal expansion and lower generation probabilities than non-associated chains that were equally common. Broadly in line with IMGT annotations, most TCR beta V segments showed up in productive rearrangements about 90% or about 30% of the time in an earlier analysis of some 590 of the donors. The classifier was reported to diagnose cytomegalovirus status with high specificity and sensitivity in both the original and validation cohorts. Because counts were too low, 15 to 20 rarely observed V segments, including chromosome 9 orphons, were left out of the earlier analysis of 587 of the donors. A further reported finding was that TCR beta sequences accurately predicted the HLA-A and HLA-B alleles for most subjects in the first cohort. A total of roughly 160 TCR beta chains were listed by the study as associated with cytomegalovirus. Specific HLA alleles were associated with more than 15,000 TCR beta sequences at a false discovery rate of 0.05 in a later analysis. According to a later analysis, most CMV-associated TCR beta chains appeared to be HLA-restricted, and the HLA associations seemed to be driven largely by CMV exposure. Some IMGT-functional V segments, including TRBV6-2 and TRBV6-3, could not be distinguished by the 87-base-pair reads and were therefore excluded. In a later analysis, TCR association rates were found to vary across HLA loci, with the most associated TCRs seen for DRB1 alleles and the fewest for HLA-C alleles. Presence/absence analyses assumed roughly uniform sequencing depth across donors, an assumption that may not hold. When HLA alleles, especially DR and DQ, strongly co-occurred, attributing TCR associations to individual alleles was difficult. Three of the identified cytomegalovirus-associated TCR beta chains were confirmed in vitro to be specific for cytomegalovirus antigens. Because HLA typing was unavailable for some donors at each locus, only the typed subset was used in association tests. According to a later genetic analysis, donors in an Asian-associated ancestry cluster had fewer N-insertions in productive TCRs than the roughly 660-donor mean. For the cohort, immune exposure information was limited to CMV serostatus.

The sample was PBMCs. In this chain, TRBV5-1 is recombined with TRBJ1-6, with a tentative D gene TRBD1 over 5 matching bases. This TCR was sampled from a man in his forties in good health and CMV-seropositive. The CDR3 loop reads CASSHKSGNNSPLHF. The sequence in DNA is TGCGCCAGCAGCCATAAGTCAGGGAATAATTCACCCCTCCACTTT.